The 27 T cell receptor beta chains in this list originate from one sample, sequenced in a study of CD8+ T cells in alopecia areata. Extraction of RNA preceded its reverse transcription into cDNA, which served as the sequencing template. Clones were sequenced by immunoSEQ multiplex PCR, and TCRdb holds only the in-frame ones, with some missing. This table has approximately 150,000 clones, 67% appearing once. The material sequenced was CD8+ T cells sorted from blood, taken at week 0. All receptors come from a human donor with alopecia areata.

The genes are TRBV9 and TRBJ1-5; TRBD1 agrees at 9 bases. V shed 3 bases and J 6 bases; nucleotides not matched to a gene: 7. CDR1 is SGDLS and CDR2 is YYNGEE in the germline V gene. This CDR3 contains 15 residues. CDR3 coding DNA: TGTGCCAGCAGCGAAGGGACAGGGTCTAGTCAGCCCCAGCATTTT. This translates into CASSEGTGSSQPQHF.

The chain carries TRBV2 and TRBJ2-1; 10 nucleotides align to TRBD1. The CDR3 runs to 16 residues. Germline lookup yields CDR1 SNHLY and CDR2 FYNNEI. J was trimmed by 7 bases and V by 6 bases; bases with no gene match: 12. In DNA form, the CDR3 reads TGTGCCAGCAGCGAGATAGGACAGGGGGTCTTAAATGAGCAGTTCTTC. Amino acids: CASSEIGQGVLNEQFF.

The V and J genes are TRBV5-1 and TRBJ2-7, with 9 nucleotides matching TRBD2. Germline V CDR1 and CDR2: SGHRS, YFSETQ. CDR3 length: 15 amino acids. The trim removed 0 bases at V and 5 bases at J, leaving 6 bases unmatched. CDR3 residues: CASSLAGTSLDEQYF. In DNA, the CDR3 is TGCGCCAGCAGCTTGGCTGGGACTAGCCTCGACGAGCAGTACTTC.

The rearrangement uses TRBV7-9 and TRBJ2-2; 8 bases agree with TRBD1. Germline loops: CDR1 SEHNR, CDR2 FQNEAQ (reference sequence). V gave up 3 bases and J gave up 4 bases; unmatched junction bases: 7. There are 16 residues in the CDR3. CDR3 DNA: TGTGCCAGCAGCTTGTTGTCCAGGGGGCTCACCGGGGAGCTGTTTTTT. This translates into CASSLLSRGLTGELFF.

J is TRBJ2-3 and V is TRBV6-5; TRBD1 matches at 9 bases. The CDR3 sequence is 15 residues long. V lost 6 bases to trimming and J lost 2 bases; unmatched junction nucleotides: 6. CDR1 is MNHEY and CDR2 is SVGAGI in the germline V gene. The DNA for the CDR3 is TGTGCCAGCAGACGGGGACAGGGAGACACAGATACGCAGTATTTT. Protein: CASRRGQGDTDTQYF.

The genes are TRBV10-3 and TRBJ1-2; no clear D. CDR1 is ENHRY, CDR2 SYGVKD, per germline. The CDR3 has 10 residues. V was clipped by 8 bases and J by 8 bases, with 9 bases between them. This chain's CDR3 is CAIGGRGYTF. As DNA, the CDR3 is TGTGCCATCGGCGGTCGGGGCTACACCTTC.

Regarding this clone: One end of the junction fails to match germline, which may point to a read error. The chain links TRBV30 to TRBJ2-4; TRBD1 agrees at 8 bases. CDR3 length: 14 residues. Looked up from germline, CDR1 is GTSNPN and CDR2 is SVGIG (reference sequence). The DNA for the CDR3 is TGTGCCTGGAGTAAAGGACAGGGTAGGAACATTCGGTACTTC. Translated, it gives CAWSKGQGRNIRYF.

The chain carries TRBV13 and TRBJ1-2; 8 bases fit TRBD1. This CDR3 is 14 amino acids long. Germline V gene lookup returns CDR1 PRHDT and CDR2 FYEKMQ (reference sequence). J was trimmed by 6 bases and V by 8 bases; bases with no gene match: 11. CDR3 DNA sequence: TGTGCCAGCGGGGAGAGGACAGGGTATAATGGCTACACCTTC. Amino acids: CASGERTGYNGYTF. Together with reference TRBV13 and TRBJ1-2, the CDR3 gives the full variable domain: AAGVIQSPRHLIKEKRETATLKCYPIPRHDTVYWYQQGPGQDPQFLISFYEKMQSDKGSIPDRFSAQQFSDYHSELNMSSLELGDSALYFCASGERTGYNGYTFGSGTRLTVV.

This clone showed up just a few times. CDR3 sequence (DNA): TGTGCCAGCAGCTTATGGCTGGAGTTCGGGGTCCGGGAGCTGTTTTTT. Translated, it gives CASSLWLEFGVRELFF. The chain uses TRBV11-2 and TRBJ2-2; D might be TRBD2 (5 bases). CDR3 length: 16 amino acids. V dropped 2 bases and J dropped 9 bases, with 19 bases sitting between them. Per the germline V gene, CDR1 is SGHAT and CDR2 is FQNNGV.

This chain links TRBV30 with TRBJ2-2; D ambiguous. CDR3 length: 13 amino acids. The germline gives CDR1 GTSNPN, CDR2 SVGIG (reference sequence). Trimming shortened V by 0 bases and J by 0 bases, and 2 bases separated the two germline ends. CDR3 in amino acids: CAWSVANTGELFF. The CDR3 bases are TGTGCCTGGAGTGTAGCGAACACCGGGGAGCTGTTTTTT. The variable domain in full, with the rest retrieved from reference TRBV30 and TRBJ2-2, is SQTIHQWPATLVQPVGSPLSLECTVEGTSNPNLYWYRQAAGRGLQLLFYSVGIGQISSEVPQNLSASRPQDRQFILSSKKLLLSDSGFYLCAWSVANTGELFFGEGSRLTVL.

The chain uses TRBV6-1 and TRBJ2-5; D remains unclear. Between the trimmed V and J ends, which lost 5 bases and 4 bases, there was a span of 14 bases. Germline V gene sequence: CDR1 MNHNS, CDR2 SASEGT. This CDR3 has 14 amino acids. The CDR3 spells CASSQWAPPETQYF. CDR3 nucleotide sequence: TGTGCCAGCAGTCAATGGGCACCCCCAGAGACCCAGTACTTC.

The sample holds a few counts of this clone. V and J are TRBV30 and TRBJ1-2; D may be TRBD1 (5 bases). Germline CDR1 and CDR2: GTSNPN and SVGIG (reference sequence). V lost 5 bases, J lost 6 bases, and 16 bases lay in between. The CDR3 is 13 residues long. CDR3 DNA: TGTGCCTGGGAAGGGGCAGTATCGGATGGCTACACCTTC. It encodes CAWEGAVSDGYTF.

The chain couples TRBV15 to TRBJ2-5, with unresolved D. In germline, CDR1 is LNHNV, CDR2 YYDKDF (reference sequence). This CDR3 region has 13 residues. Trimming left V 1 base short and J 2 bases short, with 5 bases between. The CDR3 nucleotides read TGTGCCACCAGCAGAGCCAGTCAAGAGACCCAGTACTTC. Amino acid sequence: CATSRASQETQYF.

This sequence joins TRBV2 and TRBJ2-1; D is perhaps TRBD2 (7 bases). Germline loops: CDR1 SNHLY, CDR2 FYNNEI. The CDR3 is 16 residues long. V was pared by 6 bases and J by 2 bases, with 17 bases between. The CDR3 sequence is CASRNGGGGPYNEQFF. As DNA, the CDR3 is TGTGCCAGCAGGAATGGGGGCGGGGGACCCTACAATGAGCAGTTCTTC.

The count of this clone is one. The chain recombines TRBV13 with TRBJ2-4; TRBD1 aligns across 7 bases. With 4 bases clipped from V and 6 bases from J, the junction kept 3 bases outside the gene matches. The CDR3 is made up of 13 amino acids. Germline loops: CDR1 PRHDT, CDR2 FYEKMQ (reference sequence). The CDR3 loop is CASSSGQRNIQYF. The CDR3 nucleotides read TGTGCCAGCAGCTCGGGACAGAGAAACATTCAGTACTTC.

V is TRBV29-1 and J is TRBJ1-2, with D unclear. CDR1 is SQVTM and CDR2 is ANQGSEA in the germline V gene. The CDR3 spans 11 residues. Trimming cost V 7 bases and J 7 bases, with 13 bases left between them. The CDR3 region has the DNA TGCAGCGACAGCGACACTGCTGGCTACACCTTC. This gives the protein CSDSDTAGYTF.

With respect to this clone: The junction departs from germline at one end; a sequencing error may be responsible. The chain recombines TRBV4-1 with TRBJ2-3, with TRBD2 matching 10 bases. CDR1 is MGHRA and CDR2 is YSYEKL in the germline V gene. The CDR3 is 16 residues long. The CDR3 region has the DNA TGTGCCAGCAGCCAAGATCTAGCGGGGGGCACAGATACGCAGTATTTT. Translating it yields CASSQDLAGGTDTQYF.

V usage is TRBV7-9 and J usage is TRBJ2-7; possibly TRBD2 for D (5 bases). The CDR3 runs 13 residues. Per germline, CDR1 SEHNR and CDR2 FQNEAQ (reference sequence). Trimming removed 4 bases from V and 3 bases from J, with 10 bases in between. The CDR3 DNA is TGTGCCAGCAGCTCCGGACTGAACTACGAGCAGTACTTC. Its protein product is CASSSGLNYEQYF.

In its sample, this clone was seen a few times. The rearrangement links TRBV11-2 to TRBJ2-3, with no clear D. The CDR3 loop spans 15 amino acids. CDR1 SGHAT and CDR2 FQNNGV come from the germline V gene. The V end was cut by 5 bases, the J end by 0 bases, with 12 bases between. CDR3 in amino acids: CASSLSPASTDTQYF. The CDR3 coding sequence is TGTGCCAGCAGCCTATCTCCGGCTAGCACAGATACGCAGTATTTT.

Only one count was recorded for this clone. The gene calls are TRBV9 and TRBJ1-1; D not certain. V lost 0 bases, J lost 1 base, and 4 bases lay in between. This CDR3 has 13 amino acids. CDR1 and CDR2 from the germline V gene are SGDLS and YYNGEE. The CDR3 nucleotides are TGTGCCAGCAGCGTAGGTCGGAACACTGAAGCTTTCTTT. Amino acid sequence: CASSVGRNTEAFF.

The rearrangement links TRBV29-1 to TRBJ1-1; weak D call: TRBD1 (5 bases). CDR1 and CDR2 from the germline V gene are SQVTM and ANQGSEA. V shed 5 bases and J shed 4 bases, with 11 bases lying between them. This CDR3 region has 12 residues. The CDR3 region has the DNA TGCAGCGTTCCTTGGGGGGTCACTGAAGCTTTCTTT. Translated: CSVPWGVTEAFF. The whole variable domain, filled in from reference TRBV29-1 and TRBJ1-1, reads SAVISQKPSRDICQRGTSLTIQCQVDSQVTMMFWYRQQPGQSLTLIATANQGSEATYESGFVIDKFPISRPNLTFSTLTVSNMSPEDSSIYLCSVPWGVTEAFFGQGTRLTVV.

This chain uses TRBV9 with TRBJ2-5; D may be TRBD1 (5 bases). Germline V lookup: CDR1 SGDLS, CDR2 YYNGEE. Trimming removed 4 bases at V and 0 bases at J, with 7 bases between. This CDR3 is built from 13 residues. The CDR3 loop is CASSQDNQETQYF. The CDR3 DNA is TGTGCCAGCAGCCAGGACAACCAAGAGACCCAGTACTTC. Complete variable domain (other parts from reference TRBV9 and TRBJ2-5): DSGVTQTPKHLITATGQRVTLRCSPRSGDLSVYWYQQSLDQGLQFLIQYYNGEERAKGNILERFSAQQFPDLHSELNLSSLELGDSALYFCASSQDNQETQYFGPGTRLLVL.

The chain combines TRBV10-3 with TRBJ2-7; TRBD1 agrees at 7 bases. CDR1 is ENHRY and CDR2 is SYGVKD in the germline V gene. The J segment lost 4 bases and the V segment lost 8 bases, leaving 11 bases of the junction unmatched. The CDR3 totals 14 residues. The CDR3 reads CAIGAAGTEYEQYF. Here the CDR3 DNA reads TGTGCCATCGGCGCGGCCGGGACAGAATACGAGCAGTACTTC.

Here the CDR3 reads CASSPLGVNNEQFF. The CDR3 DNA reads as TGTGCCAGCAGCCCCCTGGGGGTTAACAATGAGCAGTTCTTC. The chain links TRBV11-2 to TRBJ2-1; D assignment may be TRBD1 or TRBD2 (5 bases each). CDR1 and CDR2 (germline): SGHAT, FQNNGV. The CDR3 has 14 amino acids. V gave up 5 bases and J gave up 5 bases, with 13 bases separating them.

This clone was seen a handful of times. This chain links TRBV30 with TRBJ2-1; the match to TRBD1 covers 7 bases. In germline, CDR1 is GTSNPN, CDR2 SVGIG (reference sequence). CDR3 size: 14 residues. The trim removed 5 bases at V and 5 bases at J, leaving 9 bases unmatched. The CDR3 is CAWGIPGQHNEQFF. The CDR3, as DNA: TGTGCCTGGGGGATTCCGGGACAGCACAATGAGCAGTTCTTC.

This chain joins TRBV27 and TRBJ1-2, with 8 nucleotides matching TRBD1. The germline CDR1 and CDR2 sequences are MNHEY and SMNVEV (reference sequence). J gave up 3 bases and V 6 bases, and 12 bases lay outside the gene matches. The CDR3 sequence is 16 residues long. Written as DNA, the CDR3 is TGTGCCAGCAGCCCAGTAGTGACAGGGGACTACTATGGCTACACCTTC. Its protein product is CASSPVVTGDYYGYTF.

The rearrangement links TRBV7-9 to TRBJ1-1, with D uncertain. V was cut by 11 bases and J by 0 bases, with 10 bases left in between. This CDR3 region has 12 residues. Germline CDR1 and CDR2: SEHNR and FQNEAQ (reference sequence). The CDR3 DNA is TGTGCCCCTAGCCCCATGAACACTGAAGCTTTCTTT. Its translation: CAPSPMNTEAFF.